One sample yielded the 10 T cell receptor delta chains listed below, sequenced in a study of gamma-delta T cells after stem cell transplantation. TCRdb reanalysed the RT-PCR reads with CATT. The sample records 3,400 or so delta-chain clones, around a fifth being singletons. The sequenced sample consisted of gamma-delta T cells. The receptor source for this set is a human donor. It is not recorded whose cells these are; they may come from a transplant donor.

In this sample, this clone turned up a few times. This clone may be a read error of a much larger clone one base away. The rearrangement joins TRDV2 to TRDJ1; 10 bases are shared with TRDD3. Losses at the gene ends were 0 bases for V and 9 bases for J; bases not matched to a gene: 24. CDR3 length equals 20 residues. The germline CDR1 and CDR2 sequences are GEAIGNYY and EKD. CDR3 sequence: CACDTVDSRRVPGDTRELIF. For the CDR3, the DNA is TGTGCCTGTGACACCGTGGACTCCCGGAGGGTGCCGGGGGATACGCGGGAACTCATCTTT.

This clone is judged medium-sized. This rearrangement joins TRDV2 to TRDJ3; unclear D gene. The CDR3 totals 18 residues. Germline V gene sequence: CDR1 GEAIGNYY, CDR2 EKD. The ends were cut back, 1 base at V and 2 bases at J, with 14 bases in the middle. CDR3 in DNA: TGTGCCTGTGACACGGCGGGCGGAACAACCTGGGACACCCGACAGATGTTTTTC. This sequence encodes CACDTAGGTTWDTRQMFF.

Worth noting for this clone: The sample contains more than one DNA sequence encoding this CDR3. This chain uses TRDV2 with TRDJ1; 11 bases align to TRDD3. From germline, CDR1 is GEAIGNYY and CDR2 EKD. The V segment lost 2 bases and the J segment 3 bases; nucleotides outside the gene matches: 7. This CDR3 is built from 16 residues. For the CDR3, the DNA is TGTGCCTGTGACAAGGCTGGGGGATACCCCTCCGATAAACTCATCTTT. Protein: CACDKAGGYPSDKLIF.

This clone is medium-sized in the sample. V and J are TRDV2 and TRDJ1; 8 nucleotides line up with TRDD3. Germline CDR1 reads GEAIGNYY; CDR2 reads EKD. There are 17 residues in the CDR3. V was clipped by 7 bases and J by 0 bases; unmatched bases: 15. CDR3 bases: TGTGCCTGCGAACTACTGGGGGTCGCACAGTACACCGATAAACTCATCTTT. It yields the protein CACELLGVAQYTDKLIF.

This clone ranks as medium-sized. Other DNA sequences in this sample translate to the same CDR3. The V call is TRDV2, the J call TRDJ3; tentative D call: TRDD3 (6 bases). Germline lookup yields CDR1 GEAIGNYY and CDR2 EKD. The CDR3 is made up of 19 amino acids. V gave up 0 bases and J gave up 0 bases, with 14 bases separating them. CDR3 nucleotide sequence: TGTGCCTGTGACACCGTTGCTGGGGACGACTCCTGGGACACCCGACAGATGTTTTTC. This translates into CACDTVAGDDSWDTRQMFF.

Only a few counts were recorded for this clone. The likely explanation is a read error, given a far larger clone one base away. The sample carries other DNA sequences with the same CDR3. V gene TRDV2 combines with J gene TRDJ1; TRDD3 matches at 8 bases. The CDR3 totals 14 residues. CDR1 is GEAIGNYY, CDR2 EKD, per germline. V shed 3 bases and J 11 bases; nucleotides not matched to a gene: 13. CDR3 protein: CACDALTGGLKLIF. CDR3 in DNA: TGTGCCTGTGACGCTCTAACTGGGGGTCTAAAGCTCATCTTT.

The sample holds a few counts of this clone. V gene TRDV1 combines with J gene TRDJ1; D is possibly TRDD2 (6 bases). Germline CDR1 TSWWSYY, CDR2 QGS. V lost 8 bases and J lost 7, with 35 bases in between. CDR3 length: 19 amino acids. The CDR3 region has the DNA TGTGCTCTTTTAATTTGGGGACCTTCCACGGATTTTATCGTCGGTAAACTCATCTTT. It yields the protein CALLIWGPSTDFIVGKLIF.

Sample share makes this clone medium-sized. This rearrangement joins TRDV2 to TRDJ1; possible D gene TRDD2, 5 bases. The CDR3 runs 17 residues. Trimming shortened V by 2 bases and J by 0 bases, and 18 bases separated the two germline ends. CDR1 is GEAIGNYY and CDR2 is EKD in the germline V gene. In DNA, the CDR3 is TGTGCCTGTGACATGCTGGTCCCTACCCTGTACACCGATAAACTCATCTTT. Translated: CACDMLVPTLYTDKLIF.

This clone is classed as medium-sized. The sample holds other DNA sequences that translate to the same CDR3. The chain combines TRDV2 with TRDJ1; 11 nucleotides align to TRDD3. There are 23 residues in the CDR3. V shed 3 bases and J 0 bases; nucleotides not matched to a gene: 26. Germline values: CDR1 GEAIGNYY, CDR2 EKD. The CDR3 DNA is TGTGCCTGTGACCTCCTTAGGGGGTTGCTGGGGGATACTCCGAAGAATTACACCGATAAACTCATCTTT. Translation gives CACDLLRGLLGDTPKNYTDKLIF.

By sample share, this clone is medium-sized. The CDR3, as DNA: TGTGCCTGTGAAAAACTGGGGGATACTCGGGAGCTTTACACCGATAAACTCATCTTT. Translated, it gives CACEKLGDTRELYTDKLIF. This chain uses TRDV2 with TRDJ1; TRDD3 matches 12 bases. This CDR3 region has 19 residues. CDR1 and CDR2 from the germline V gene are GEAIGNYY and EKD. With V trimmed by 4 bases and J by 0 bases, 14 bases remained unmatched.